This entry features one TCR beta chain sequence. Its target is unknown. CDR3 and TCR beta VDJ profiling relied on genomic DNA as the template. TCRdb used MiXCR to reprocess the reads, holding one entry per CDR3 protein. The sample consists of about 48,000 distinct CDR3 sequences, around 69% of them appearing once. The data derive from a study of CD8+CD57+ T cells in acquired aplastic anemia. Background on the study: Across the sorted CD4+ and CD8+ cells, DNA amounts averaged roughly 3 ug.

This CDR3 spans 13 amino acids. Trimming stripped 4 bases from V and 1 base from J, with 11 bases between. From germline, CDR1 is SQVTM and CDR2 ANQGSEA. Findings and caveats of the study: Patients had roughly 31 CD8+ CDR3 sequences in common with controls (the shared set).

The sequence was obtained from a human donor in good health, serving as a control. Sample: sorted CD4+, CD8+, or CD8+CD57+ T cells (not recorded which) from PBMCs. The V and J genes are TRBV29-1 and TRBJ2-7; no clear D. CDR3 in DNA: TGCAGCGTTGTATCCATCTCATCCTACGAGCAGTACTTC. Translation: CSVVSISSYEQYF.